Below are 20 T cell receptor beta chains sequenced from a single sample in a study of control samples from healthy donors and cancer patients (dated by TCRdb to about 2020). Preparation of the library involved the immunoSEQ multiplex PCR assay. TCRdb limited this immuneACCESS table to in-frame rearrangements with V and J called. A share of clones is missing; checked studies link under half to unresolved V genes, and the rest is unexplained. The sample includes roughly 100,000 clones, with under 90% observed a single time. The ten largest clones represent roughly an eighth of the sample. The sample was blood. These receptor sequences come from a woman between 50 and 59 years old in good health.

CDR3 nucleotide sequence: TGTGCCAGTGACAGGGGGCTCAATGAAAAACTGTTTTTT. Its translation is CASDRGLNEKLFF. V is TRBV19 and J is TRBJ1-4; 10 nucleotides line up with TRBD1. The germline V gene encodes CDR1 LNHDA and CDR2 SQIVND (reference sequence). V was pared by 8 bases and J by 5 bases, with 2 bases of the junction left unmatched. This CDR3 has 13 residues.

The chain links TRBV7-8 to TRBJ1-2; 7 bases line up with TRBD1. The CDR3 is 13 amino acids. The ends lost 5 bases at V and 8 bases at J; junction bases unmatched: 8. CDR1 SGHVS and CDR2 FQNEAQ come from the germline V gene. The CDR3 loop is CASSGDRERGYTF. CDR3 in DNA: TGTGCCAGCAGCGGAGACAGGGAACGAGGCTACACCTTC.

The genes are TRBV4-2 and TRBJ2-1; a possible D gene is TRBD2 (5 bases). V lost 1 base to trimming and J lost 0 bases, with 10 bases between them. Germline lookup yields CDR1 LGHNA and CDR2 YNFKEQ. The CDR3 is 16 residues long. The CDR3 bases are TGTGCCAGCAGCCAAGTACCACGGGACTCCTACAATGAGCAGTTCTTC. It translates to CASSQVPRDSYNEQFF.

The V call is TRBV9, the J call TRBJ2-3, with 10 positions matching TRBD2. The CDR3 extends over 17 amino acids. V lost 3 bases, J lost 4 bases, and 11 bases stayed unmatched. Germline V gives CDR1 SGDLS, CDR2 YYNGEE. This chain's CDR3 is CASSGQLLAGVPDTQYF. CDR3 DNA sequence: TGTGCCAGCAGCGGCCAGCTTCTAGCGGGGGTCCCAGATACGCAGTATTTT. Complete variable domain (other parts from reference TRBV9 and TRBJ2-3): DSGVTQTPKHLITATGQRVTLRCSPRSGDLSVYWYQQSLDQGLQFLIQYYNGEERAKGNILERFSAQQFPDLHSELNLSSLELGDSALYFCASSGQLLAGVPDTQYFGPGTRLTVL.

The chain's CDR3 is CASSYSRTSDEKLFF. CDR3 nucleotides: TGTGCCAGCAGTTACTCTCGGACCTCGGATGAAAAACTGTTTTTT. The chain links TRBV6-2 or TRBV6-3 to TRBJ1-4; D gene uncertain. The CDR3 has 15 residues. The V end was cut by 0 bases, the J end by 6 bases, with 11 bases between. CDR1 is MNHEY, CDR2 SVGEGT, per germline.

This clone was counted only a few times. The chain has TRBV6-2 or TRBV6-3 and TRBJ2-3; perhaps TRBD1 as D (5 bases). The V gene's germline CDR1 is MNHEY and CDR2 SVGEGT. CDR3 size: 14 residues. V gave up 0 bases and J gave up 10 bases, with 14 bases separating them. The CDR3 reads CASSYSGGAKAQYF. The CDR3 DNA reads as TGTGCCAGCAGTTACTCAGGTGGGGCCAAGGCGCAGTATTTT.

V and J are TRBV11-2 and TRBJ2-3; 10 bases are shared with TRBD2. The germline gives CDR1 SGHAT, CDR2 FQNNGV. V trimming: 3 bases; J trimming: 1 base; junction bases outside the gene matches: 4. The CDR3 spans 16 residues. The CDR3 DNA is TGTGCCAGCAGCTTTAGCGGGGGGCATCGCACAGATACGCAGTATTTT. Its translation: CASSFSGGHRTDTQYF.

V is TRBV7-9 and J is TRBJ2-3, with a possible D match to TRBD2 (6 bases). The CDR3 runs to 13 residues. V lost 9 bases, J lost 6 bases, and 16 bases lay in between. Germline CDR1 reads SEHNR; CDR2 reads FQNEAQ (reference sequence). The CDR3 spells CASRDSGLDTQYF. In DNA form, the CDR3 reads TGTGCCAGTCGGGACTCAGGGCTGGATACGCAGTATTTT.

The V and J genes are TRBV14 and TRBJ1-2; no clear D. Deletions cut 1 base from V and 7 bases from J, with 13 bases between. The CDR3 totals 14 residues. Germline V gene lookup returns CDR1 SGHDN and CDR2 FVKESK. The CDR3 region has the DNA TGTGCCAGCAGCCAAGTGACGGGTAGGGCTGGCTACACCTTC. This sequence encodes CASSQVTGRAGYTF.

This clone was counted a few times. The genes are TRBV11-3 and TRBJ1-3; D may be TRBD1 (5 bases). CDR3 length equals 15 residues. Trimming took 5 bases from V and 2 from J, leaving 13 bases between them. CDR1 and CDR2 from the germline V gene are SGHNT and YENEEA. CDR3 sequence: CASSPTRGPGNTIYF. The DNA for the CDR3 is TGTGCCAGCAGCCCAACGAGGGGTCCTGGAAACACCATATATTTT.

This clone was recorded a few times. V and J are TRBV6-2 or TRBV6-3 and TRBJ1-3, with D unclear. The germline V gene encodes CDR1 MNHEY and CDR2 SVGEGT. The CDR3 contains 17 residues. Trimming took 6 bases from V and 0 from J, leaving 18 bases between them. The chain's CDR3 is CASSPVGFRSSGNTIYF. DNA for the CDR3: TGTGCCAGCAGCCCCGTAGGTTTCAGAAGCTCTGGAAACACCATATATTTT.

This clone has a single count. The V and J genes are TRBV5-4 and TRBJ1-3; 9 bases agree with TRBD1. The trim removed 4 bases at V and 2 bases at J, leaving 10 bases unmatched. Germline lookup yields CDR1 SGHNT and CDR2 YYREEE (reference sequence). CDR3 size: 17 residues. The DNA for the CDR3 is TGTGCCAGCAGCAGGGAAGGGACAGGGATCGCTGGAAACACCATATATTTT. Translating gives CASSREGTGIAGNTIYF. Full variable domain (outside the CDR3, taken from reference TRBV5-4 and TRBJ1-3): ETGVTQSPTHLIKTRGQQVTLRCSSQSGHNTVSWYQQALGQGPQFIFQYYREEENGRGNFPPRFSGLQFPNYSSELNVNALELDDSALYLCASSREGTGIAGNTIYFGEGSWLTVV.

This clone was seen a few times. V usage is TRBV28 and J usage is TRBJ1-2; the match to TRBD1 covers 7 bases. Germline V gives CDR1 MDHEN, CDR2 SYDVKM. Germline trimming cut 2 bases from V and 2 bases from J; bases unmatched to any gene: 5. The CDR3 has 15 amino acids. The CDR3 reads CASSLMDRKNYGYTF. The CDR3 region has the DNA TGTGCCAGCAGTTTAATGGACAGGAAAAACTATGGCTACACCTTC.

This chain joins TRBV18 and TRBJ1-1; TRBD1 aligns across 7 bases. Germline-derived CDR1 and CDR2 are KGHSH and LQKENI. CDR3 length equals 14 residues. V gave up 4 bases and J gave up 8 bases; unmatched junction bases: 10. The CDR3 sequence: CASSLERQGKEAFF. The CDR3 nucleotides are TGTGCCAGCTCACTTGAGCGACAGGGCAAGGAAGCTTTCTTT.

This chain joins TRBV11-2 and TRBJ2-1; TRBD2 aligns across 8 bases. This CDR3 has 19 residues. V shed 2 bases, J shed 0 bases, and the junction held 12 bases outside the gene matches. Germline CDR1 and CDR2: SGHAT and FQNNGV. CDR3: CASSLLGGRPLSSYNEQFF. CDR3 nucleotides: TGTGCCAGCAGCTTATTAGGCGGGAGGCCCCTGAGCTCCTACAATGAGCAGTTCTTC. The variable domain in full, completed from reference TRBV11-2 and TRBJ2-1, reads EAGVAQSPRYKIIEKRQSVAFWCNPISGHATLYWYQQILGQGPKLLIQFQNNGVVDDSQLPKDRFSAERLKGVDSTLKIQPAKLEDSAVYLCASSLLGGRPLSSYNEQFFGPGTRLTVL.

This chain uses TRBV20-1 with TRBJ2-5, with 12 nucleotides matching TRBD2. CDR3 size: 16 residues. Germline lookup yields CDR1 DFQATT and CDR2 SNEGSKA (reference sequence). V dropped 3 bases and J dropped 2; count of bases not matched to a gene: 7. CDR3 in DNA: TGCAGTGCTAGTATGACTAGCGGGAGATGGCAAGAGACCCAGTACTTC. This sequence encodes CSASMTSGRWQETQYF.

CDR3 sequence reads: CASSVALGQTGELFF. The CDR3, as DNA: TGTGCCAGCAGCGTAGCTCTGGGACAGACCGGGGAGCTGTTTTTT. The chain carries TRBV9 and TRBJ2-2; TRBD1 agrees at 7 bases. CDR3 length: 15 residues. Losses at the gene ends were 0 bases for V and 5 bases for J; bases not matched to a gene: 4. The germline CDR1 and CDR2 sequences are SGDLS and YYNGEE.

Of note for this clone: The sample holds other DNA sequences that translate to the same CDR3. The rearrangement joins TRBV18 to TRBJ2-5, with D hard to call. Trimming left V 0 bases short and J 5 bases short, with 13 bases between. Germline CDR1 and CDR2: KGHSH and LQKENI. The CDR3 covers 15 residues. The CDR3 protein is CASSPPIGPRETQYF. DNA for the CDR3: TGTGCCAGCTCACCACCGATTGGGCCCCGGGAGACCCAGTACTTC.

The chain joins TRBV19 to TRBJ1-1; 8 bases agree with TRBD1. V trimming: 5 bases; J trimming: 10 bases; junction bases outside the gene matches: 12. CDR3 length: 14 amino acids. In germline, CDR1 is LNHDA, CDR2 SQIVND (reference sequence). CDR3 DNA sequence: TGTGCCAGTAGTCCTGACAGGGGTGGCGGCGGAGCTTTCTTT. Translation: CASSPDRGGGGAFF.

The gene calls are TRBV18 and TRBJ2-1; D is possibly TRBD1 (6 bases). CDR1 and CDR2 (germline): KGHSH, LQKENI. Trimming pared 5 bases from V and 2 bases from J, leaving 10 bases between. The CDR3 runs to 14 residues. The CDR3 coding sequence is TGTGCCAGCTCATCAGACAGGACCTACAATGAGCAGTTCTTC. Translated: CASSSDRTYNEQFF. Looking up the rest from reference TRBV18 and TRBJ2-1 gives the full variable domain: NAGVMQNPRHLVRRRGQEARLRCSPMKGHSHVYWYRQLPEEGLKFMVYLQKENIIDESGMPKERFSAEFPKEGPSILRIQQVVRGDSAAYFCASSSDRTYNEQFFGPGTRLTVL.